The 26 T cell receptor beta chains listed next were all sequenced from one sample in a study of early T cells in non-severe SARS-CoV-2 infection. Each CDR3 protein is one row after TCRdb ran MiXCR on the 5' RACE reads. Of around 57,000 distinct CDR3 sequences detected, about an eighth appear once; the ten largest clones hold around 4.5%. Material for sequencing was whole blood. The receptor source for this set is an adult who was a healthcare worker with PCR-confirmed SARS-CoV-2 infection or an uninfected control (not recorded which).

This clonotype was seen ten or more times. The chain joins TRBV5-1 to TRBJ2-7; 8 nucleotides align to TRBD2. The CDR3 covers 15 residues. Germline CDR1 and CDR2: SGHRS and YFSETQ. V lost 4 bases, J lost 2 bases, and 8 bases stayed unmatched. CDR3 in DNA: TGCGCCAGCAGCCCCACTAGCGGCAAAGCCTACGAGCAGTACTTC. Its protein is CASSPTSGKAYEQYF.

This clonotype appeared a few times. The chain carries TRBV5-4 and TRBJ2-7; a possible D gene is TRBD1 (6 bases). The V end lost 3 bases, the J end lost 0 bases, and 19 bases lay between the germline ends. From germline, CDR1 is SGHNT and CDR2 YYREEE (reference sequence). The CDR3 spans 17 residues. Here the CDR3 DNA reads TGTGCCAGCAGCTCCGCTTCCTTCAGGGGTCCCTCCTACGAGCAGTACTTC. The encoded protein is CASSSASFRGPSYEQYF.

This clonotype was detected only a few times. Relative to the germline gene, one junction end is altered; a read error may explain this. V usage is TRBV5-1 and J usage is TRBJ2-2; D is ambiguous. CDR1 SGHRS and CDR2 YFSETQ come from the germline V gene. The CDR3 covers 16 residues. The CDR3 DNA sequence: TGCGCCAGCAGATTGGGCATCAATACGAACACCGGGGAGCTGTTTTTT. Residues: CASRLGINTNTGELFF.

This clonotype occurred many times. CDR3 DNA: TGTGCCACCAGTGATTGGGTTAACAATGAGCAGTTCTTC. It codes for CATSDWVNNEQFF. This chain uses TRBV24-1 with TRBJ2-1; D not certain. CDR3 length equals 13 residues. V lost 2 bases to trimming and J lost 5 bases, with 6 bases between them. In germline, CDR1 is KGHDR, CDR2 SFDVKD.

This clonotype was seen repeatedly, ten times or more. The rearrangement joins TRBV20-1 to TRBJ2-3; 7 bases align to TRBD1. The CDR3 length is 15 residues. The V segment lost 6 bases and the J segment 2 bases; nucleotides outside the gene matches: 11. Germline CDR1 DFQATT, CDR2 SNEGSKA (reference sequence). DNA of the CDR3: TGCAGTGCCCACACGCAGGGACAGTACACAGATACGCAGTATTTT. Translated: CSAHTQGQYTDTQYF.

This clonotype has more than one count but fewer than ten. This chain connects TRBV7-2 to TRBJ2-7; weak D call: TRBD1 (5 bases). The CDR3 sequence is 15 residues long. Per the germline V gene, CDR1 is SGHTA and CDR2 is FQGNSA. V gave up 3 bases and J gave up 4 bases, with 16 bases separating them. The CDR3 sequence is CASSLGWGVGYEQYF. In DNA form, the CDR3 reads TGTGCCAGCAGCTTGGGTTGGGGCGTTGGGTACGAGCAGTACTTC.

This clonotype has a count of ten or more. The chain links TRBV12-3 or TRBV12-4 to TRBJ2-3; 15 bases match TRBD2. The V and J ends lost 4 bases and 9 bases, in that order; junction bases with no gene match: 8. The CDR3 totals 16 residues. This CDR3 reads CASSSRTSGRAGTQYF. The DNA of the CDR3 is TGTGCCAGCAGTTCCCGGACTAGCGGGAGGGCCGGCACGCAGTATTTT.

The sample holds many counts of this clonotype. The V gene is TRBV6-1, the J gene TRBJ2-7, with D tentatively TRBD2 (5 bases). CDR1 is MNHNS, CDR2 SASEGT, per germline. V gave up 8 bases and J gave up 5 bases, with 10 bases separating them. The CDR3 is 11 residues long. The CDR3 sequence: CASRGIHEQYF. The CDR3 DNA follows: TGTGCCAGCCGGGGAATCCACGAGCAGTACTTC.

This clonotype was recorded at least ten times. The chain joins TRBV11-2 to TRBJ1-6; maybe TRBD1 (6 bases). V lost 3 bases to trimming and J lost 9 bases, with 9 bases between them. Germline CDR1 SGHAT, CDR2 FQNNGV. The CDR3 runs 13 residues. CDR3 coding DNA: TGTGCCAGCAGCTTCGAAGGGGGTTCACCCCTCCACTTT. Its protein is CASSFEGGSPLHF.

The gene calls are TRBV4-1 and TRBJ1-5, with 8 positions matching TRBD1. Germline lookup yields CDR1 MGHRA and CDR2 YSYEKL. This CDR3 contains 16 residues. V lost 0 bases and J lost 8; bases outside the gene matches: 9. CDR3 loop: CASSQEQGAPGKPQHF. CDR3 DNA: TGCGCCAGCAGCCAAGAGCAGGGGGCGCCCGGTAAGCCCCAGCATTTT.

This rearrangement joins TRBV3-1 to TRBJ1-3, with unresolved D. V gave up 3 bases and J gave up 3 bases, with 9 bases separating them. This CDR3 has 14 residues. Germline V gives CDR1 LGHDT, CDR2 YNNKEL (reference sequence). The CDR3 nucleotides are TGTGCCAGCAGCCAGCAAGCTTTTGGAAACACCATATATTTT. Its translation is CASSQQAFGNTIYF.

The sample holds a few counts of this clonotype. The V gene is TRBV6-5, the J gene TRBJ1-6; D might be TRBD1 (6 bases). Germline V CDR1 and CDR2: MNHEY, SVGAGI. The CDR3 is 15 residues long. V was cut by 0 bases and J by 7 bases, with 10 bases left in between. The CDR3 spells CASSYSVGGNSPLHF. Written as DNA, the CDR3 is TGTGCCAGCAGTTACTCCGTGGGGGGCAATTCACCCCTCCACTTT.

There are many counts of this clonotype. The rearrangement uses TRBV3-1 and TRBJ2-7; no clear D gene. Trimming removed 3 bases from V and 6 bases from J, with 12 bases in between. Germline lookup yields CDR1 LGHDT and CDR2 YNNKEL (reference sequence). The CDR3 runs 13 residues. The chain's CDR3 is CASSQMGLAEQYF. The CDR3, as DNA: TGTGCCAGCAGCCAGATGGGTTTGGCCGAGCAGTACTTC.

The chain links TRBV6-6 to TRBJ2-7; D not resolved. Between the trimmed V and J ends, which lost 0 bases and 4 bases, there was a span of 10 bases. The CDR3 consists of 14 residues. The germline gives CDR1 MNHNY, CDR2 SVGAGI (reference sequence). In nucleotides, the CDR3 is TGTGCCAGCAGTTACTCGAGTCCCGGTTACGAGCAGTACTTC. Its translation is CASSYSSPGYEQYF.

The sample holds many counts of this clonotype. This sequence joins TRBV5-6 and TRBJ2-1, with D hard to call. CDR1 is SGHDT, CDR2 YYEEEE, per germline. Trimming took 2 bases from V and 8 from J, leaving 17 bases between them. The CDR3 extends over 15 amino acids. CDR3 sequence: CASSFRTIRPDEQFF. DNA for the CDR3: TGTGCCAGCAGCTTCAGGACCATTAGACCGGATGAGCAGTTCTTC.

This clonotype appeared many times. The chain joins TRBV18 to TRBJ2-1; D may match TRBD1 or TRBD2 (5 bases each). This CDR3 spans 12 amino acids. The ends were cut back, 8 bases at V and 7 bases at J, with 12 bases in the middle. Germline CDR1 reads KGHSH; CDR2 reads LQKENI. The CDR3 loop is CASGDLGNEQFF. CDR3 bases: TGTGCCAGCGGGGACCTAGGGAATGAGCAGTTCTTC.

This clonotype was seen a few times. This chain links TRBV2 with TRBJ1-1; no clear D gene. This CDR3 contains 12 residues. Trimming pared 7 bases from V and 1 base from J, leaving 7 bases between. Looked up from germline, CDR1 is SNHLY and CDR2 is FYNNEI. CDR3 region: CASNLGNTEAFF. Here the CDR3 DNA reads TGTGCCAGCAATCTGGGGAACACTGAAGCTTTCTTT.

This clonotype was picked up many times. The chain employs TRBV18 and TRBJ1-4, with no clear D. CDR3 length: 14 amino acids. The germline V and J ends were trimmed by 0 bases and 8 bases, with 10 bases remaining between them. CDR1 is KGHSH and CDR2 is LQKENI in the germline V gene. DNA for the CDR3: TGTGCCAGCTCACCACCCCCCGGTTGGGAAAAACTGTTTTTT. This translates into CASSPPPGWEKLFF.

This clonotype was counted only a few times. The rearrangement links TRBV29-1 to TRBJ2-3; the D call may be TRBD1 or TRBD2 (6 bases each). Germline V gene sequence: CDR1 SQVTM, CDR2 ANQGSEA. V was shortened by 5 bases and J by 4 bases, with 16 bases between the two germline ends. CDR3 size: 14 residues. The CDR3 bases are TGCAGCGTTTCGAGGGGGGAGTTGGCAGATACGCAGTATTTT. As protein: CSVSRGELADTQYF.

This sequence joins TRBV7-8 and TRBJ1-2; no clear D. From germline, CDR1 is SGHVS and CDR2 FQNEAQ. With 5 bases removed from V and 2 bases from J, the gap between germline ends came to 9 bases. The CDR3 covers 13 residues. The CDR3 nucleotides read TGTGCCAGCAGCGCGGCAGGAAACTATGGCTACACCTTC. This sequence encodes CASSAAGNYGYTF.

This rearrangement joins TRBV7-8 to TRBJ2-5; no clear D gene. This CDR3 contains 15 residues. The germline V and J ends were trimmed by 2 bases and 1 base, with 11 bases remaining between them. Germline V gene lookup returns CDR1 SGHVS and CDR2 FQNEAQ. The CDR3 protein is CASSLSSAAQETQYF. The DNA of the CDR3 is TGTGCCAGCAGCTTATCGTCTGCGGCCCAAGAGACCCAGTACTTC.

The chain uses TRBV27 and TRBJ1-1; no reliable D call. V was clipped by 5 bases and J by 2 bases, with 12 bases between them. Germline V gives CDR1 MNHEY, CDR2 SMNVEV (reference sequence). This CDR3 is 14 amino acids long. The CDR3 DNA follows: TGTGCCAGCAGTGCCTTTAGTTTAAACACTGAAGCTTTCTTT. This sequence encodes CASSAFSLNTEAFF.

The chain recombines TRBV7-2 with TRBJ2-1, with D possibly TRBD1 on 6 matching bases. From germline, CDR1 is SGHTA and CDR2 FQGNSA. V lost 1 base and J 9 bases, leaving 10 bases between the germline ends. CDR3 length: 13 residues. The CDR3 sequence is CASSLGEGGEQFF. CDR3 bases: TGTGCCAGCAGCTTAGGAGAAGGGGGTGAGCAGTTCTTC.

The gene calls are TRBV6-6 and TRBJ2-1, with D hard to call. The germline V gene has CDR1 MNHNY and CDR2 SVGAGI (reference sequence). The V end was cut by 3 bases, the J end by 4 bases, with 13 bases between. The CDR3 runs to 15 residues. CDR3 nucleotides: TGTGCCAGCAGTTATCCTTTGAACGAATACAATGAGCAGTTCTTC. This gives the protein CASSYPLNEYNEQFF.

V and J are TRBV3-1 and TRBJ2-3; 15 bases map to TRBD2. The trim removed 1 base at V and 1 base at J, leaving 6 bases unmatched. Germline V lookup: CDR1 LGHDT, CDR2 YNNKEL (reference sequence). The CDR3 sequence is 19 residues long. The CDR3 spells CASSQGGLAGGSRTDTQYF. CDR3 DNA sequence: TGTGCCAGCAGCCAAGGGGGACTAGCGGGGGGATCACGCACAGATACGCAGTATTTT.

The V and J genes are TRBV7-9 and TRBJ1-2; 7 bases are shared with TRBD1. The germline V gene has CDR1 SEHNR and CDR2 FQNEAQ (reference sequence). V lost 6 bases, J lost 2 bases, and 9 bases stayed unmatched. CDR3 length equals 15 residues. The CDR3 DNA reads TGTGCCAGCAGTCCTCCAGGACAGGAGAACTATGGCTACACCTTC. This gives the protein CASSPPGQENYGYTF.